This T cell receptor (beta chain) originates from a study of blood T cell repertoires in COVID-19. Study-wide context: COVID-19 samples from acute and convalescent phases originated in the United States, Italy and Spain. T cells, B-cell-depleted T cells, or PBMCs provided the cDNA or gDNA that served as material.

In the authors' methods: Quantification of nucleated cells was approximated via reference gene primer amplification. Sequenced by immunoSEQ multiplex PCR; TCRdb stores in-frame clones only, minus some. V and J calls and clone size follow that table, whereas D and trimming were derived from the DNA. The sample carries more than 120,000 clones, approximately 81% recorded once. From germline, CDR1 is MDHEN and CDR2 SYDVKM. The V segment lost 7 bases and the J segment 2 bases; nucleotides outside the gene matches: 4. This CDR3 spans 13 amino acids. The rearrangement joins TRBV28 to TRBJ1-1; 7 bases line up with TRBD1. The sequencing input was peripheral blood. This receptor was identified in a human donor with acute or convalescent COVID-19. The donor label of this sample is uncertain. The CDR3 nucleotides read TGTGCCAGCACGAGACAGGGCAACACTGAAGCTTTCTTT. The encoded protein is CASTRQGNTEAFF.